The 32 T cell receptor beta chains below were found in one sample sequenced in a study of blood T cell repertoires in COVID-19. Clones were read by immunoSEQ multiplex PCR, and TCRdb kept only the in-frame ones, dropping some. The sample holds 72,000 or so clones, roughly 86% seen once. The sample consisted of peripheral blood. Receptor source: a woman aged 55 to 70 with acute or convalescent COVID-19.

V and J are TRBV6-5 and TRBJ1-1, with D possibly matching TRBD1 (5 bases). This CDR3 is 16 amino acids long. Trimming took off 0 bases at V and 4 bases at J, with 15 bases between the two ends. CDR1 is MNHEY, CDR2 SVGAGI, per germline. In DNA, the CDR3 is TGTGCCAGCAGTTACTCGAGGAGGGGAAGTGGCACTGAAGCTTTCTTT. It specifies CASSYSRRGSGTEAFF.

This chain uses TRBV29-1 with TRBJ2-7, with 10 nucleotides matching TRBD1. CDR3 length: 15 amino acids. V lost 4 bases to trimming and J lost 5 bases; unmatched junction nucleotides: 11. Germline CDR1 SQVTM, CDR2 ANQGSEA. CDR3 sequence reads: CSVGLTGQGSNEQYF. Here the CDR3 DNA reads TGCAGCGTTGGTTTAACGGGACAGGGGAGTAACGAGCAGTACTTC.

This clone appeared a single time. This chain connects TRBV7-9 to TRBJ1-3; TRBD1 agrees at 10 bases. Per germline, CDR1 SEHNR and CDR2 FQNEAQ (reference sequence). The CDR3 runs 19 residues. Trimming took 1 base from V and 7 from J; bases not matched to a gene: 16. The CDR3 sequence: CASSLEFGTGERRGNTIYF. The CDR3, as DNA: TGTGCCAGCAGCTTAGAATTCGGGACAGGGGAACGAAGGGGTAACACCATATATTTT.

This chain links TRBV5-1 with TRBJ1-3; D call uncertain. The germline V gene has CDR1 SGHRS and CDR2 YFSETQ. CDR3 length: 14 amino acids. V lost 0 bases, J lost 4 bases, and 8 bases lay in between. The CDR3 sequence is CASSLDRVGNTIYF. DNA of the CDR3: TGCGCCAGCAGCTTGGACCGGGTCGGAAACACCATATATTTT.

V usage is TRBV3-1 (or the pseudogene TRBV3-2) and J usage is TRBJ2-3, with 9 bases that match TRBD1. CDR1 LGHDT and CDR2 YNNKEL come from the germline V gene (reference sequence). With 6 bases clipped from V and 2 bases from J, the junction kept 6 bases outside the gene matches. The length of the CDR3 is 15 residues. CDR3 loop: CASSSGTGFTDTQYF. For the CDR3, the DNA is TGTGCCAGCAGTTCCGGGACAGGGTTCACAGATACGCAGTATTTT.

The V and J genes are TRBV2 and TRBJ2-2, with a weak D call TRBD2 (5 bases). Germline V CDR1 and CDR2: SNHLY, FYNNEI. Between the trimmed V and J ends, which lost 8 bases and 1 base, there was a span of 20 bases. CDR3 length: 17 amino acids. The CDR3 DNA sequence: TGTGCCAGCCGGATTCGTCTTACTCGGGAGAACACCGGGGAGCTGTTTTTT. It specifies CASRIRLTRENTGELFF.

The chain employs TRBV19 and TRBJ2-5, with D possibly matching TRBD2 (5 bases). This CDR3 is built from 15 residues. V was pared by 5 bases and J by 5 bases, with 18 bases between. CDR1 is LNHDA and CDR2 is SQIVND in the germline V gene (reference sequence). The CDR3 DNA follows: TGTGCCAGTAGTTCTCGGACTGCTGCCCGGGAGACCCAGTACTTC. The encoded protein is CASSSRTAARETQYF.

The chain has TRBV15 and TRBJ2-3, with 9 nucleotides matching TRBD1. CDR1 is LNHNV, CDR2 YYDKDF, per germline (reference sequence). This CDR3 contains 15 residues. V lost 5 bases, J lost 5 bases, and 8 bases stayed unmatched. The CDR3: CATSSTGGAKDTQYF. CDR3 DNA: TGTGCCACCAGCTCTACAGGGGGCGCGAAAGATACGCAGTATTTT.

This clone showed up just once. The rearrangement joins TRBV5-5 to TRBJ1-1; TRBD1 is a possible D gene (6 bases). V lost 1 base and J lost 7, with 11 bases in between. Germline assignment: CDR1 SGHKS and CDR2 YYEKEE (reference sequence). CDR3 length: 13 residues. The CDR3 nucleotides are TGTGCCAGCAGCTTGTGGGGGCAGAATGAAGCTTTCTTT. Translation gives CASSLWGQNEAFF.

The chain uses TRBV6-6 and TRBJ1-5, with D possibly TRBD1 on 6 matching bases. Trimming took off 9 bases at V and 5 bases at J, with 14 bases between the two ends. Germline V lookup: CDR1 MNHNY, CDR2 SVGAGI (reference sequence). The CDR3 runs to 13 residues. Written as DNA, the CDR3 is TGTGCCAGTGGACTTGGGGGCGATCAGCCCCAGCATTTT. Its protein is CASGLGGDQPQHF.

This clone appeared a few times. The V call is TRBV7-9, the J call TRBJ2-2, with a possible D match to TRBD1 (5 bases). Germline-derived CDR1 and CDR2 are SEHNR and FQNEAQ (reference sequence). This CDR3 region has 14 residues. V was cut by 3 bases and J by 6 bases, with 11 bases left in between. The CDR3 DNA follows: TGTGCCAGCAGCTTTCAGGGTGCCTCCGGGGAGCTGTTTTTT. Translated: CASSFQGASGELFF.

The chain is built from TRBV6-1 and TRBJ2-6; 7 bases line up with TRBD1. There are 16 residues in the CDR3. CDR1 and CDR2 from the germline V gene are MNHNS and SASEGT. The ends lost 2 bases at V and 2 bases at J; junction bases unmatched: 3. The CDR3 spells CASSEKRGPGANVLTF. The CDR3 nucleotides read TGTGCCAGCAGTGAAAAAAGGGGGCCTGGGGCCAACGTCCTGACTTTC.

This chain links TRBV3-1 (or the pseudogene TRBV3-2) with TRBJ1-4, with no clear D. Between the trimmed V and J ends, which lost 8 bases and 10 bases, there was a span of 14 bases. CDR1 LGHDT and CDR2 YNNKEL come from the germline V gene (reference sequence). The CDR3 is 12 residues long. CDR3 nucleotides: TGTGCCAGCCGGTGGGCGGGTGGAAAACTGTTTTTT. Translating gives CASRWAGGKLFF.

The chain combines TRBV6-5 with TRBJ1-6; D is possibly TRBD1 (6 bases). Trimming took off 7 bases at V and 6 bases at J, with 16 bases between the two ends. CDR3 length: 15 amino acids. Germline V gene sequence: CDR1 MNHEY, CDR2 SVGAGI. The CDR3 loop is CASTTEIRGNSPLHF. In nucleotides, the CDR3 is TGTGCCAGCACTACAGAAATCAGGGGTAATTCACCCCTCCACTTT.

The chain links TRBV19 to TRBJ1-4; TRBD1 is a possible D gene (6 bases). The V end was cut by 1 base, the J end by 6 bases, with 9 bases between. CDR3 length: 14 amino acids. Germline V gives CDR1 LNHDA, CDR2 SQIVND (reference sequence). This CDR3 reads CASSIGSGDEKLFF. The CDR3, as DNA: TGTGCCAGTAGTATAGGGTCAGGGGATGAAAAACTGTTTTTT.

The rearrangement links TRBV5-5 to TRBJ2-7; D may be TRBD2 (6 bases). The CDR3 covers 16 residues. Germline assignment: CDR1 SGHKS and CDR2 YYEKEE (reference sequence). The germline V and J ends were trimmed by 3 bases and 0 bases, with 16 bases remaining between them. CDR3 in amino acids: CASSWGDVKSSYEQYF. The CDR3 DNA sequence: TGTGCCAGCAGCTGGGGGGACGTAAAGAGCTCCTACGAGCAGTACTTC.

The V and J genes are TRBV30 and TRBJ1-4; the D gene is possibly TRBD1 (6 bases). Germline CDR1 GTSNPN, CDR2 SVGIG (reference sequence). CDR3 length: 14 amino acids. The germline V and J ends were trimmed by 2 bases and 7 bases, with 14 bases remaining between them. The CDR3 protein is CAWSLGRGSEKLFF. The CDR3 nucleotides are TGTGCCTGGAGTCTGGGAAGGGGGAGTGAAAAACTGTTTTTT.

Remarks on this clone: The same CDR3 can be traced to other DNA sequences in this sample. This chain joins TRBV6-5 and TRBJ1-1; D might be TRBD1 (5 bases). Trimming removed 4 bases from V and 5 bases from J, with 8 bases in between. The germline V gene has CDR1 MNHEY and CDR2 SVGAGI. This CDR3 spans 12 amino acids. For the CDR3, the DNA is TGTGCCAGCAGTTCACCAGGGACTGAAGCTTTCTTT. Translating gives CASSSPGTEAFF.

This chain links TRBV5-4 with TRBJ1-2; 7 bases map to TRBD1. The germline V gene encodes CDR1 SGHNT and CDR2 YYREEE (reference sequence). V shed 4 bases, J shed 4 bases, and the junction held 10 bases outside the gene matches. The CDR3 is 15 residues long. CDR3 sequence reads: CASSAQLTGIYGYTF. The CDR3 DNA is TGTGCCAGCAGCGCGCAGCTGACAGGGATCTATGGCTACACCTTC.

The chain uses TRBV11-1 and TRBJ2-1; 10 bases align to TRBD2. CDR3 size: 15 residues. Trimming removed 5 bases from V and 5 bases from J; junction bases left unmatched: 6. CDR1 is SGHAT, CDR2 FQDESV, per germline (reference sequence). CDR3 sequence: CASSPPSGGHNEQFF. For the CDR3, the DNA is TGTGCCAGCAGCCCTCCTAGCGGGGGTCACAATGAGCAGTTCTTC.

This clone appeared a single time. The CDR3, as DNA: TGTGCCAGCAGCACCAGACAGCTGGATAATGAAAAACTGTTTTTT. Translation gives CASSTRQLDNEKLFF. The chain links TRBV11-2 to TRBJ1-4; TRBD1 is a possible D gene (5 bases). CDR3 size: 15 residues. The ends were cut back, 5 bases at V and 4 bases at J, with 14 bases in the middle. Germline V gene lookup returns CDR1 SGHAT and CDR2 FQNNGV.

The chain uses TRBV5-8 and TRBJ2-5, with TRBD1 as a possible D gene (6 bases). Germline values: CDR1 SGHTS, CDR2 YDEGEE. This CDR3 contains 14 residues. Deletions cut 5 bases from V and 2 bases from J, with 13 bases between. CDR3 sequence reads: CASSRTGTQETQYF. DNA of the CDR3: TGTGCCAGCAGTCGCACCGGGACACAAGAGACCCAGTACTTC.

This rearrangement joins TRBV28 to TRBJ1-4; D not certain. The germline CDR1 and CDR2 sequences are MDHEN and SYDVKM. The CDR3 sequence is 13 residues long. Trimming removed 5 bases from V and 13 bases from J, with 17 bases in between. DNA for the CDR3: TGTGCCAGCAGTGGCGCGGACGGACTCTCACTGTTTTTT. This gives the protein CASSGADGLSLFF.

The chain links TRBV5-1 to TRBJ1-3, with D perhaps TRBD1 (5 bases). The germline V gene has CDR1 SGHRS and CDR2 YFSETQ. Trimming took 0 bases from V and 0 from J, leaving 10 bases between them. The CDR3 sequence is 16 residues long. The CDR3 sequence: CASSLGQPLSGNTIYF. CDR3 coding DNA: TGCGCCAGCAGCTTGGGACAGCCGCTCTCTGGAAACACCATATATTTT.

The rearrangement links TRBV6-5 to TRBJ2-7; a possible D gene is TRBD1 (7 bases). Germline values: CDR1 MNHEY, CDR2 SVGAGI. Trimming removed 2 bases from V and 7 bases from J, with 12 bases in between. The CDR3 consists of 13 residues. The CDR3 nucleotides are TGTGCCAGCAGTTACGGAGGGGGCATGGAGCAGTACTTC. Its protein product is CASSYGGGMEQYF.

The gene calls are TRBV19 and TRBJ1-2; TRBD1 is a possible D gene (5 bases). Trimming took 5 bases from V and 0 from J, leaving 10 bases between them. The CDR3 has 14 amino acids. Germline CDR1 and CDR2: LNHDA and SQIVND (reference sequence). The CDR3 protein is CASSYDSTNYGYTF. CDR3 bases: TGTGCCAGTAGTTATGACAGCACTAACTATGGCTACACCTTC.

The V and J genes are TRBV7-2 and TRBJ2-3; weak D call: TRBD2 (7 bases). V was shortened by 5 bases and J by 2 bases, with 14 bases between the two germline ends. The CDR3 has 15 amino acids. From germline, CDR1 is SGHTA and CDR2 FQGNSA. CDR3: CASSARRGPTDTQYF. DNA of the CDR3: TGTGCCAGCAGCGCCAGGCGGGGGCCCACAGATACGCAGTATTTT.

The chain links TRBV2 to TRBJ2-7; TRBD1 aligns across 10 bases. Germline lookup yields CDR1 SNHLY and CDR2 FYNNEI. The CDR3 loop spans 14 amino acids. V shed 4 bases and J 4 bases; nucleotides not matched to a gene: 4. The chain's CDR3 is CASSGTGGSYEQYF. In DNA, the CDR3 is TGTGCCAGCAGTGGGACAGGGGGAAGTTACGAGCAGTACTTC.

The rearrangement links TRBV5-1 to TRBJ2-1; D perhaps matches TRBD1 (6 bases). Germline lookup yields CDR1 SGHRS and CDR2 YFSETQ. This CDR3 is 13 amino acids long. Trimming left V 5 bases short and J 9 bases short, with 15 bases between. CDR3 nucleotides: TGCGCCAGCAGATCGGGACACGGGGTTGAGCAGTTCTTC. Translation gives CASRSGHGVEQFF.

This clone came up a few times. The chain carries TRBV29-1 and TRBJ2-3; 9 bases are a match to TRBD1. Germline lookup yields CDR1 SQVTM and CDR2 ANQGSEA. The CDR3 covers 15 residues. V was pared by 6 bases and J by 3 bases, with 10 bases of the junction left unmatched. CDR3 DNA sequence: TGCAGCGTCGATTGGGGACAGGGAATTACAGATACGCAGTATTTT. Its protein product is CSVDWGQGITDTQYF.

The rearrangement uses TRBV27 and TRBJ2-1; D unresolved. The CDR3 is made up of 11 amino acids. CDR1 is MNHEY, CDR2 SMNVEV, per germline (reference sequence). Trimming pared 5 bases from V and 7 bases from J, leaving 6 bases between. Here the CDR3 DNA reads TGTGCCAGCAGTCTGTATAATGAGCAGTTCTTC. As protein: CASSLYNEQFF.

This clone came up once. Here the CDR3 reads CASSPQGETQYF. The CDR3 nucleotides are TGTGCCAGCAGCCCGCAGGGCGAAACGCAGTATTTT. The gene calls are TRBV7-9 and TRBJ2-3; D may be TRBD1 (5 bases). Trimming took off 5 bases at V and 9 bases at J, with 12 bases between the two ends. This CDR3 contains 12 residues. Germline CDR1 is SEHNR and CDR2 is FQNEAQ (reference sequence).